The rows below give T cell receptor beta chains drawn from one sample of a study of technical replicates of blood from several donors. Generated by immunoSEQ multiplex PCR, the TCRdb table keeps only in-frame clones and is missing some. The repertoire holds over 85,000 clones, with around 94% as singletons. The sequenced sample was T cells isolated from PBMCs. These receptors all come from a human donor in good health. Each CDR3 is given with its conserved first and last residue.

v_gene: TRBV6-5
j_gene: TRBJ2-1
CDR3aa: CASSYASGTGQFF

v_gene: TRBV28
j_gene: TRBJ1-4
CDR3aa: CASSFWRQATNEKLFF

v_gene: TRBV12-5
j_gene: TRBJ1-1
CDR3aa: CASGLITGAGWNTEAFF

v_gene: TRBV19
j_gene: TRBJ1-1
CDR3aa: CASSIDGGEAFF

v_gene: TRBV2
j_gene: TRBJ2-1
CDR3aa: CASSESGLAYNEQFF

v_gene: TRBV11-3
j_gene: TRBJ2-5
CDR3aa: CASSASPGLAGGSVETQYF

v_gene: TRBV7-9
j_gene: TRBJ1-2
CDR3aa: CASSLVGRPGGYGYTF

v_gene: TRBV9
j_gene: TRBJ2-1
CDR3aa: CASSRYNEQFF

v_gene: TRBV6-1
j_gene: TRBJ2-5
CDR3aa: CASSEAPGLDMETQYF

v_gene: TRBV5-1
j_gene: TRBJ2-7
CDR3aa: CASRDYAYPEQYF

v_gene: TRBV5-1
j_gene: TRBJ1-1
CDR3aa: CASSLLQGSTEAFF

v_gene: TRBV20-1
j_gene: TRBJ2-7
CDR3aa: CSASLRYEQYF

v_gene: TRBV7-2
j_gene: TRBJ1-1
CDR3aa: CASRHRTGLEAFF

v_gene: TRBV7-9
j_gene: TRBJ2-3
CDR3aa: CASSLGTSGADTQYF

v_gene: TRBV23-1
j_gene: TRBJ2-4
CDR3aa: CASSHSNRGRNIQYF

v_gene: TRBV10-3
j_gene: TRBJ1-3
CDR3aa: CAISESASSGNTIYF

v_gene: TRBV4-1
j_gene: TRBJ2-7
CDR3aa: CASSQREGSYEQYF

v_gene: TRBV19
j_gene: TRBJ2-1
CDR3aa: CASRTLWTSGRSLDEQFF

v_gene: TRBV2
j_gene: TRBJ1-5
CDR3aa: CASAGQGFNQPQHF

v_gene: TRBV9
j_gene: TRBJ1-4
CDR3aa: CASSAQGQPFEKLFF

v_gene: TRBV2
j_gene: TRBJ1-6
CDR3aa: CASSEEGNSPLHF

v_gene: TRBV28
j_gene: TRBJ2-5
CDR3aa: CASSGSGRETQYF

v_gene: TRBV27
j_gene: TRBJ1-5
CDR3aa: CASSYRGVQPQHF